This T cell receptor (beta chain) was found in a study of CD8+CD57+ T cells in acquired aplastic anemia. On the study more broadly: Each DNA sample taken from sorted CD4+ and CD8+ cells came to about 3.2 ug on average. Study conclusions and caveats: Comparison of patients with controls identified around 30 shared CD8+ CDR3 sequences. CD8+ Simpson's diversity did not differ significantly between patients and controls.

Genomic DNA, the template, was used for profiling of the TCR beta VDJ and CDR3. MiXCR, run by TCRdb on the reads, gives a single entry per CDR3 protein. This table has more than 150,000 distinct CDR3 sequences, 45% to 60% appearing once. This clonotype has ten or more counts. The antigen is undetermined. In patients chosen for sequencing, flow cytometry had shown CD8+CD57+ cell expansion. Each patient carried a diagnosis of severe acquired aplastic anemia. Per the germline V gene, CDR1 is SGDLS and CDR2 is YYNGEE. Trimming cost V 4 bases and J 4 bases, with 12 bases left between them. The CDR3 has 14 residues.

The origin of this receptor is a human donor with aplastic anemia. The V gene is TRBV9, the J gene TRBJ1-3, with D hard to call. Sequencing was performed on sorted CD4+, CD8+, or CD8+CD57+ T cells (not recorded which) from PBMCs. The CDR3 coding sequence is TGTGCCAGCAGCTTACTCCCGGGGGGAAACACCATATATTTT. Amino acid sequence: CASSLLPGGNTIYF. Using reference TRBV9 and TRBJ1-3 for the parts outside the CDR3, the full variable domain is DSGVTQTPKHLITATGQRVTLRCSPRSGDLSVYWYQQSLDQGLQFLIQYYNGEERAKGNILERFSAQQFPDLHSELNLSSLELGDSALYFCASSLLPGGNTIYFGEGSWLTVV.